The 10 T cell receptor beta chains below were found in one sample sequenced in a study of cytomegalovirus exposure and HLA in healthy donors. The primer mix had 60 Vbeta and 13 Jbeta primers. TCRdb's copy holds only in-frame clones and misses some; the assay was immunoSEQ multiplex PCR. The sample includes approximately 82,000 clones, around 9.1% of them seen just once. Specimen: PBMCs. Every receptor here comes from a man in his 60s in good health and CMV-seropositive.

The table lists this clone with a few counts. The CDR3: CASSTGDRGSNQPQHF. For the CDR3, the DNA is TGTGCCAGTAGTACAGGGGACAGAGGTAGCAATCAGCCCCAGCATTTT. This chain uses TRBV19 with TRBJ1-5; 7 nucleotides line up with TRBD1. CDR3 length equals 16 residues. V was pared by 4 bases and J by 0 bases, with 6 bases of the junction left unmatched. CDR1 and CDR2 from the germline V gene are LNHDA and SQIVND (reference sequence).

The rearrangement links TRBV5-1 to TRBJ2-3; 7 positions match TRBD1. CDR1 and CDR2 (germline): SGHRS, YFSETQ. This CDR3 comprises 15 residues. J was trimmed by 1 base and V by 5 bases; bases with no gene match: 7. The CDR3 here is CASRQGMGGTDTQYF. For the CDR3, the DNA is TGCGCCAGCAGACAGGGGATGGGAGGCACAGATACGCAGTATTTT.

The rearrangement links TRBV23-1 to TRBJ1-5, with D possibly being TRBD1 (6 bases). TRBV23-1 is known as an ORF, though its function is uncertain. There are 15 residues in the CDR3. Trimming stripped 7 bases from V and 0 bases from J, with 13 bases between. The DNA for the CDR3 is TGCGCCAGCACGACAGGTAGATCTAGCAATCAGCCCCAGCATTTT. Translating it yields CASTTGRSSNQPQHF.

This clone has a handful of counts. A junction end diverges from the germline sequence, so it may reflect a read error. This chain connects TRBV7-6 to TRBJ2-5; a weak D match, TRBD2 (6 bases). The germline gives CDR1 SGHVS, CDR2 FNYEAQ. The CDR3 runs to 13 residues. CDR3 in amino acids: CASSPGGERVPDF. CDR3 DNA sequence: TGTGCCAGCAGCCCCGGCGGGGAGCGGGTCCCCGACTTC.

The J gene is TRBJ2-6, the V gene TRBV6-1, with a weak D call TRBD1 (6 bases). CDR1 and CDR2 (germline): MNHNS, SASEGT. CDR3 length: 15 residues. The V gene lost 2 bases and the J gene lost 4 bases, with 9 bases spanning the gap. This chain's CDR3 is CASSEQGTGANVLTF. The CDR3 DNA sequence: TGTGCCAGCAGTGAACAGGGGACAGGGGCCAACGTCCTGACTTTC.

The V gene is TRBV4-2, the J gene TRBJ2-4; D is possibly TRBD2 (6 bases). Germline lookup yields CDR1 LGHNA and CDR2 YNFKEQ. V lost 0 bases and J lost 8, with 26 bases in between. This CDR3 region has 19 residues. The CDR3 DNA reads as TGTGCCAGCAGCCAAGAGACCCGGACTGACGGGAGTTTGAGGGACATTCAGTACTTC. This gives the protein CASSQETRTDGSLRDIQYF.

The chain carries TRBV29-1 and TRBJ1-4; 8 bases are a match to TRBD1. The V gene's germline CDR1 is SQVTM and CDR2 ANQGSEA. The V gene end was trimmed by 0 bases and the J gene end by 8 bases; junction bases not matched to a gene: 5. The CDR3 runs 14 residues. The CDR3, as DNA: TGCAGCGTTGAAGATCCAGGGACAGGAGAAAAACTGTTTTTT. Its protein product is CSVEDPGTGEKLFF.

This clone showed up just a few times. J is TRBJ2-1 and V is TRBV10-3, with 8 bases aligning to TRBD1. This CDR3 has 14 residues. The trim removed 7 bases at V and 7 bases at J, leaving 9 bases unmatched. Germline lookup yields CDR1 ENHRY and CDR2 SYGVKD. As DNA, the CDR3 is TGTGCCATCACCTCCCGACAGGGGCGGAATGAGCAGTTCTTC. This sequence encodes CAITSRQGRNEQFF.

This chain connects TRBV30 to TRBJ2-1, with a tentative D call TRBD1 (5 bases). There are 13 residues in the CDR3. Germline values: CDR1 GTSNPN, CDR2 SVGIG (reference sequence). The V end lost 0 bases, the J end lost 10 bases, and 13 bases lay between the germline ends. In nucleotides, the CDR3 is TGTGCCTGGAGTGTAGCTAGAGCAGGGGAGCAGTTCTTC. Translated: CAWSVARAGEQFF. The complete variable domain, with remaining parts taken from reference TRBV30 and TRBJ2-1, reads SQTIHQWPATLVQPVGSPLSLECTVEGTSNPNLYWYRQAAGRGLQLLFYSVGIGQISSEVPQNLSASRPQDRQFILSSKKLLLSDSGFYLCAWSVARAGEQFFGPGTRLTVL.

This clone appeared a few times. The chain joins TRBV2 to TRBJ2-7; 7 nucleotides align to TRBD2. The V and J ends lost 5 bases and 0 bases, in that order; junction bases with no gene match: 7. This CDR3 region has 15 residues. Germline V gene sequence: CDR1 SNHLY, CDR2 FYNNEI. The CDR3 spells CASSREGFNSYEQYF. CDR3 nucleotide sequence: TGTGCCAGCAGTAGGGAGGGTTTCAACTCCTACGAGCAGTACTTC.